These 17 T cell receptor beta chains came from one sample sequenced in a study of type 1 regulatory T cells. A single record per CDR3 protein comes from TCRdb applying MiXCR to the reads. The table records about 68,000 distinct CDR3 sequences, around 60% of them present only once. Which antigens these TCRs recognize remains unknown. Sequenced input: cultured T cells, either the whole culture or a sorted T cell fraction (not recorded which). The subset here: Tr1-enriched cell product generated in vitro against host alloantigens. All receptors derive from a human donor in good health.

A few counts support this clonotype. This chain links TRBV15 with TRBJ2-2; 10 nucleotides align to TRBD2. V shed 1 base and J 8 bases; nucleotides not matched to a gene: 7. Looked up from germline, CDR1 is LNHNV and CDR2 is YYDKDF (reference sequence). CDR3 length equals 16 residues. The CDR3 spells CATSRASGRAKGELFF. DNA for the CDR3: TGTGCCACCAGCAGAGCCAGCGGGAGGGCCAAGGGGGAGCTGTTTTTT.

The gene calls are TRBV20-1 and TRBJ2-3, with a possible D match to TRBD1 (6 bases). Germline CDR1 DFQATT, CDR2 SNEGSKA (reference sequence). V was clipped by 6 bases and J by 2 bases, with 15 bases between them. This CDR3 has 14 amino acids. CDR3 sequence (DNA): TGCAGTGCCCCAGGGGATCTCGTCACAGATACGCAGTATTTT. It encodes CSAPGDLVTDTQYF.

V gene TRBV29-1 combines with J gene TRBJ1-6; the D gene is possibly TRBD1 (6 bases). Germline CDR1 reads SQVTM; CDR2 reads ANQGSEA. The CDR3 sequence is 13 residues long. Trimming cost V 6 bases and J 7 bases, with 13 bases left between them. DNA for the CDR3: TGCAGCGTCAGCCGGGACAAAAATTCACCCCTCCACTTT. This codes for CSVSRDKNSPLHF.

This clonotype was observed a handful of times. The chain couples TRBV2 to TRBJ2-5; 8 nucleotides agree with TRBD1. The CDR3 is 11 amino acids. Germline lookup yields CDR1 SNHLY and CDR2 FYNNEI. V dropped 11 bases and J dropped 2; count of bases not matched to a gene: 1. The CDR3 DNA sequence: TGTGCCGGACAGGGACAAGAGACCCAGTACTTC. It is translated as CAGQGQETQYF. Variable domain in full (rest from reference TRBV2 and TRBJ2-5): EPEVTQTPSHQVTQMGQEVILRCVPISNHLYFYWYRQILGQKVEFLVSFYNNEISEKSEIFDDQFSVERPDGSNFTLKIRSTKLEDSAMYFCAGQGQETQYFGPGTRLLVL.

This chain links TRBV5-6 with TRBJ2-2, with TRBD2 matching 7 bases. The CDR3 loop spans 15 amino acids. With 4 bases clipped from V and 1 base from J, the junction kept 4 bases outside the gene matches. Germline V gene sequence: CDR1 SGHDT, CDR2 YYEEEE. The CDR3 spells CASSPLAKNTGELFF. Here the CDR3 DNA reads TGTGCCAGCAGCCCACTAGCGAAGAACACCGGGGAGCTGTTTTTT.

The chain links TRBV29-1 to TRBJ2-7; TRBD2 matches 7 bases. Germline loops: CDR1 SQVTM, CDR2 ANQGSEA. The CDR3 has 11 amino acids. The CDR3 loop is CSGGGVYEQYF. As DNA, the CDR3 is TGCAGTGGGGGGGGAGTCTACGAGCAGTACTTC.

This sequence joins TRBV6-5 and TRBJ2-7, with 9 nucleotides matching TRBD1. Looked up from germline, CDR1 is MNHEY and CDR2 is SVGAGI. There are 12 residues in the CDR3. V lost 4 bases to trimming and J lost 6 bases; unmatched junction nucleotides: 1. CDR3 in amino acids: CASSWDRVEQYF. The CDR3, as DNA: TGTGCCAGCAGTTGGGACAGGGTCGAGCAGTACTTC.

The V gene is TRBV20-1, the J gene TRBJ2-3; 8 bases align to TRBD2. Germline V gene lookup returns CDR1 DFQATT and CDR2 SNEGSKA (reference sequence). With 6 bases clipped from V and 0 bases from J, the junction kept 14 bases outside the gene matches. This CDR3 spans 17 amino acids. The CDR3 nucleotides are TGCAGTGCCCCGCTTACTGGGCCTAGCGGGAGCACAGATACGCAGTATTTT. It yields the protein CSAPLTGPSGSTDTQYF.

The V call is TRBV3-1, the J call TRBJ2-1; 11 bases align to TRBD2. The CDR3 runs to 15 residues. Losses at the gene ends were 2 bases for V and 9 bases for J; bases not matched to a gene: 6. Per the germline V gene, CDR1 is LGHDT and CDR2 is YNNKEL (reference sequence). The CDR3 here is CASSQTSGSMSEQFF. The CDR3, as DNA: TGTGCCAGCAGCCAAACTAGCGGGAGTATGAGTGAGCAGTTCTTC.

The rearrangement links TRBV18 to TRBJ2-2, with D uncertain. CDR1 is KGHSH and CDR2 is LQKENI in the germline V gene. The germline V and J ends were trimmed by 4 bases and 1 base, with 7 bases remaining between them. The CDR3 length is 14 residues. CDR3 in amino acids: CASSQDKNTGELFF. The CDR3 nucleotides read TGTGCCAGCTCACAAGACAAGAACACCGGGGAGCTGTTTTTT.

CDR3 DNA: TGTGCCAGTAGTATCCCAAGGACAGGGTTGTATCAGCCCCAGCATTTT. Translation: CASSIPRTGLYQPQHF. The J gene is TRBJ1-5, the V gene TRBV19, with 8 bases lining up with TRBD1. The CDR3 is 16 amino acids. With 3 bases clipped from V and 5 bases from J, the junction kept 9 bases outside the gene matches. Germline-derived CDR1 and CDR2 are LNHDA and SQIVND (reference sequence).

This clonotype has just a few counts. This chain links TRBV12-3 or TRBV12-4 with TRBJ1-5, with TRBD1 matching over 12 bases. After removal of 2 bases from V and 11 bases from J, the junction contained 7 bases not matched to a gene. The CDR3 extends over 15 amino acids. CDR3: CASSLRGQGARAQHF. In DNA, the CDR3 is TGTGCCAGCAGTTTACGGGGACAGGGGGCTCGGGCCCAGCATTTT.

This clonotype has more than one count but fewer than ten. V is TRBV7-2 and J is TRBJ2-1; possibly TRBD2 for D (5 bases). Trimming left V 5 bases short and J 4 bases short, with 15 bases between. The CDR3 totals 15 residues. The germline V gene has CDR1 SGHTA and CDR2 FQGNSA. CDR3 in DNA: TGTGCCAGCAGCCAATCCGGAGGTCGGTACAATGAGCAGTTCTTC. This encodes CASSQSGGRYNEQFF.

This clonotype has more than one count but fewer than ten. The chain employs TRBV2 and TRBJ1-2, with TRBD1 identical over 7 bases. After removal of 8 bases from V and 7 bases from J, the junction contained 10 bases not matched to a gene. Germline loops: CDR1 SNHLY, CDR2 FYNNEI. The CDR3 runs to 13 residues. The CDR3 DNA sequence: TGTGCCAGCCGATACGACAGGGAGGGTGGCTACACCTTC. This gives the protein CASRYDREGGYTF.

The V call is TRBV7-2, the J call TRBJ2-2; the D gene is possibly TRBD1 (6 bases). V lost 5 bases and J lost 4, with 11 bases in between. CDR1 and CDR2 (germline): SGHTA, FQGNSA. The CDR3 length is 14 residues. CDR3 region: CASSATGSTGELFF. In nucleotides, the CDR3 is TGTGCCAGCAGCGCGACAGGTTCCACCGGGGAGCTGTTTTTT.

The chain is built from TRBV29-1 and TRBJ1-1; D is unclear. The CDR3 has 13 amino acids. Trimming took 5 bases from V and 1 from J, leaving 11 bases between them. From germline, CDR1 is SQVTM and CDR2 ANQGSEA. The CDR3 DNA reads as TGCAGCGTTACACTTTGGCAGAACACTGAAGCTTTCTTT. This codes for CSVTLWQNTEAFF.

V usage is TRBV7-2 and J usage is TRBJ2-1, with TRBD1 matching over 7 bases. Germline lookup yields CDR1 SGHTA and CDR2 FQGNSA. The CDR3 is 16 amino acids. V dropped 5 bases and J dropped 5; count of bases not matched to a gene: 12. The CDR3 loop reads CASSPMPGQRHNEQFF. CDR3 nucleotides: TGTGCCAGCAGCCCTATGCCGGGACAGCGGCACAATGAGCAGTTCTTC.